This record looks at one T cell receptor beta chain sequence and its context. Its antigen remains unknown. This record comes from a study of cytomegalovirus exposure and HLA in healthy donors. Study observations and caveats: A later analysis found TCR association rates differed by HLA locus, highest for DRB1 and lowest for HLA-C.

The CDR3 loop spans 15 amino acids. Germline CDR1 reads PRHDT; CDR2 reads FYEKMQ (reference sequence). V dropped 4 bases and J dropped 0; count of bases not matched to a gene: 4. The PCR employed 60 Vbeta primers together with 13 Jbeta primers. The assay was immunoSEQ multiplex PCR, and TCRdb's table has in-frame clones only and misses some. The table includes some 110,000 clones, more than 65% detected once. Input material: PBMCs. The clonotype originates from a woman between 55 and 75 years old in good health and CMV-seropositive. The rearrangement uses TRBV13 and TRBJ2-3, with 7 bases matching TRBD1. CDR3 sequence reads: CASSSTQGSTDTQYF. The CDR3 DNA is TGTGCCAGCAGCTCCACACAGGGGAGCACAGATACGCAGTATTTT.